This paragraph covers one T cell receptor beta chain sequence. This record comes from a study of blood T cell repertoires in COVID-19. As handled by the study authors: Reference gene primers were amplified, and this amplification served to estimate nucleated cell counts. The data were produced by immunoSEQ multiplex PCR, yet TCRdb's version contains in-frame clones alone and is incomplete. The V and J calls and clone size were taken over from that table, and D and trimming were inferred from the DNA. The sample has fewer than 300,000 clones; approximately 86% are singletons. The sequenced material came from peripheral blood. The TCR was taken from a human donor with COVID-19, enrolled during active disease. The donor label of this sample is uncertain.

The CDR3: CASSIDRVYNLSPLHF. The CDR3, as DNA: TGTGCCAGCAGCATCGACAGGGTCTATAATCTTTCACCCCTCCACTTT. The chain uses TRBV7-2 and TRBJ1-6; TRBD1 matches 7 bases. Germline CDR1 and CDR2: SGHTA and FQGNSA. The CDR3 spans 16 residues. Germline trimming cut 5 bases from V and 9 bases from J; bases unmatched to any gene: 13.